The T cell receptor (beta chain) under discussion was sequenced for a study of T-cell reconstitution after alpha-beta-depleted transplantation in children. Molecular barcoding with unique molecular identifiers was used for the TCRbeta library. MiXCR, applied by TCRdb to the PCR reads, yields one record per CDR3 protein. The data hold nearly 400,000 distinct CDR3 sequences, with about 20% observed a single time. Germline V CDR1 and CDR2: DFQATT, SNEGSKA (reference sequence). The length of the CDR3 is 13 residues. V was pared by 3 bases and J by 10 bases, with 15 bases between. This chain links TRBV20-1 with TRBJ1-4, with D maybe TRBD1 (5 bases). The origin of this receptor is a human donor who donated a stem cell graft to a child with acute myeloid leukemia. Sequenced material: PBMCs from the stem cell graft donor, taken from the stem cell graft. The CDR3 is CSARAPGGGKLFF. Written as DNA, the CDR3 is TGCAGTGCTAGGGCGCCCGGGGGTGGAAAACTGTTTTTT.